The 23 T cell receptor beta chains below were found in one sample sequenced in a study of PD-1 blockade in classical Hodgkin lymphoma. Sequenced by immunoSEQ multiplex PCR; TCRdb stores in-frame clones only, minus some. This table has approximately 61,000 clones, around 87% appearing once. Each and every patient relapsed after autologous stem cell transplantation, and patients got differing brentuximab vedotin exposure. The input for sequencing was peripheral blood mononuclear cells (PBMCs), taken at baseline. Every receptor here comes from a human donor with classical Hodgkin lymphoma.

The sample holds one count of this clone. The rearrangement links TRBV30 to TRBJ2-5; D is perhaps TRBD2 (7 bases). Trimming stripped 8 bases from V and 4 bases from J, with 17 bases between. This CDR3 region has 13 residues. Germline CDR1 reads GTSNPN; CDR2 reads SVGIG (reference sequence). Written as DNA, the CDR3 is TGTGCCGGGAAGGGGGGGCGAAGAGAGACCCAGTACTTC. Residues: CAGKGGRRETQYF.

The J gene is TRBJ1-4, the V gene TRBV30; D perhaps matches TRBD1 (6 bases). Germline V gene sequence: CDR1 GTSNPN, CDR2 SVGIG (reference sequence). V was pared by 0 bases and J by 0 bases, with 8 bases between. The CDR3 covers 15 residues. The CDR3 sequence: CAWSVHRATNEKLFF. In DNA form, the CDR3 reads TGTGCCTGGAGTGTACACAGGGCAACTAATGAAAAACTGTTTTTT.

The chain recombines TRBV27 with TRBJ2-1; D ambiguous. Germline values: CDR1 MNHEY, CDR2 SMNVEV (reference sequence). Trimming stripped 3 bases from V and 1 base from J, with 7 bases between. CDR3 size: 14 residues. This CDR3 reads CASSLSRSYNEQFF. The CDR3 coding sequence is TGTGCCAGCAGTTTGTCCCGGTCCTACAATGAGCAGTTCTTC.

As DNA, the CDR3 is TGTGCTACCCAACGGGGGGACAGTCATAATTCACCCCTCCACTTT. Translation: CATQRGDSHNSPLHF. The chain joins TRBV7-8 to TRBJ1-6; TRBD1 aligns across 7 bases. CDR1 is SGHVS, CDR2 FQNEAQ, per germline. The CDR3 has 15 residues.

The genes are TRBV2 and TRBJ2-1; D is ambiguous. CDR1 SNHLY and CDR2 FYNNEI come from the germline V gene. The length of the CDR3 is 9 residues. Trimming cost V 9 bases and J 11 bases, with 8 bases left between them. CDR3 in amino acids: CASSWKQFF. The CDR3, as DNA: TGTGCCAGTAGTTGGAAGCAGTTCTTC.

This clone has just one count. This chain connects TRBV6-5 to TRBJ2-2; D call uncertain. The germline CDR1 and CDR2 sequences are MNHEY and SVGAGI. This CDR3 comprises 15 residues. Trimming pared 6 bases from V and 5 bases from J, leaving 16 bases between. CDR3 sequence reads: CASSDPPVGTGELFF. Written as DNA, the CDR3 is TGTGCCAGCAGCGACCCACCGGTTGGGACCGGGGAGCTGTTTTTT.

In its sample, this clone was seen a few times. CDR3 nucleotide sequence: TGCGCCAGCAGTGAGAGTGGGACAGCCCACGAGCAGTACTTC. This sequence encodes CASSESGTAHEQYF. The gene calls are TRBV10-1 and TRBJ2-7; 7 bases match TRBD1. The germline V gene has CDR1 WNHNN and CDR2 SYGVQD (reference sequence). V was pared by 2 bases and J by 5 bases, with 6 bases of the junction left unmatched. This CDR3 contains 14 residues.

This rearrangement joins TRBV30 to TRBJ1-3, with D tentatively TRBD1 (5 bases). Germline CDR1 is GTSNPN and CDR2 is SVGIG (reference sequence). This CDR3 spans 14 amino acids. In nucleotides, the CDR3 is TGTGCTGGGAACAGGCGTCAATCGGGAAACACCATATATTTT. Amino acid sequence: CAGNRRQSGNTIYF.

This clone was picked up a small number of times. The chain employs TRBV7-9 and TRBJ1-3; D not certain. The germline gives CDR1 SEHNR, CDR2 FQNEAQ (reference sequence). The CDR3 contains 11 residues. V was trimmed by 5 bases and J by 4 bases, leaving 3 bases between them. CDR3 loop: CASSEGNTIYF. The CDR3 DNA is TGTGCCAGCAGCGAGGGAAACACCATATATTTT.

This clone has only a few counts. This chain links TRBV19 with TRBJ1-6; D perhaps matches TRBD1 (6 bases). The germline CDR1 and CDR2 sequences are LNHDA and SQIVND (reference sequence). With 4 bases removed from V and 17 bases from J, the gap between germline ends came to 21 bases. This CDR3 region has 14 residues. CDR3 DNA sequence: TGTGCCAGTAGTAACCCCGGGACACCAGTCCTCGTCCACTTT. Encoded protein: CASSNPGTPVLVHF.

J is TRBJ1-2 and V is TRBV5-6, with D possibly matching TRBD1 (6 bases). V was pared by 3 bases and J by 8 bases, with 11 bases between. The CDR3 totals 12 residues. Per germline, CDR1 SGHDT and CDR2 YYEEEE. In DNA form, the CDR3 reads TGTGCCAGCAGCTCCGTAGGGGGAGGCTACACCTTC. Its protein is CASSSVGGGYTF.

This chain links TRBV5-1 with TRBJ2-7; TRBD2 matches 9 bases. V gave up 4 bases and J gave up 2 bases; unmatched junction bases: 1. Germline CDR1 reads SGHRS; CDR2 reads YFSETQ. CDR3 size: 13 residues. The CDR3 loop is CASSPSGAYEQYF. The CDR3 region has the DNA TGCGCCAGCAGCCCTAGCGGGGCCTACGAGCAGTACTTC.

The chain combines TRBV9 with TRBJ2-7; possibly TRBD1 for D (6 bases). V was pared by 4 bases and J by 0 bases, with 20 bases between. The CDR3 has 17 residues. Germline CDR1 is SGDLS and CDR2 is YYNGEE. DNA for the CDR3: TGTGCCAGCAGCCCCGCGGTAGGGACAAAGAGCTCCTACGAGCAGTACTTC. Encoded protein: CASSPAVGTKSSYEQYF. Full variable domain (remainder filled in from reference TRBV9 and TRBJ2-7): DSGVTQTPKHLITATGQRVTLRCSPRSGDLSVYWYQQSLDQGLQFLIQYYNGEERAKGNILERFSAQQFPDLHSELNLSSLELGDSALYFCASSPAVGTKSSYEQYFGPGTRLTVT.

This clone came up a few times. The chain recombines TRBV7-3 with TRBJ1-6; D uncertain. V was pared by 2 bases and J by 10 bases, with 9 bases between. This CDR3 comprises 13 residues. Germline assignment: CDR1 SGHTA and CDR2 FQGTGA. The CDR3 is CASSLDTGSPLHF. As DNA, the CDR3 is TGTGCCAGCAGCTTAGATACCGGCTCACCCCTCCACTTT.

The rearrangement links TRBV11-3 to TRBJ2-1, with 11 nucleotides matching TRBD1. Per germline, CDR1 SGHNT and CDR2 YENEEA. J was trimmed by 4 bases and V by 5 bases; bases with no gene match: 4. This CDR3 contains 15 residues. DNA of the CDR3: TGTGCCAGCAGCCTCCGGGACAGGGGGTACAATGAGCAGTTCTTC. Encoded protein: CASSLRDRGYNEQFF.

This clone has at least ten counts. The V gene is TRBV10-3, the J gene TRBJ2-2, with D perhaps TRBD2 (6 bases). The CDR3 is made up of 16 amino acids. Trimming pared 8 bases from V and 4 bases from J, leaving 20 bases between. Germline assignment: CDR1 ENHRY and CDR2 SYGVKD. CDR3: CAIRTHLWGVTGELFF. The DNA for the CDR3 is TGTGCCATCCGAACCCATTTGTGGGGGGTCACCGGGGAGCTGTTTTTT.

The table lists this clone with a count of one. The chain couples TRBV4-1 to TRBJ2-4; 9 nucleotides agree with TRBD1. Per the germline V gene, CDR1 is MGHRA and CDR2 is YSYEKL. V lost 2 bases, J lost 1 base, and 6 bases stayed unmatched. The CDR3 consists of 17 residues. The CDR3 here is CASSQIIGTGAKNIQYF. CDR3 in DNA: TGCGCCAGCAGCCAAATAATCGGGACAGGGGCCAAAAACATTCAGTACTTC.

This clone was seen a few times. The CDR3: CASSLQGWTGEQYF. In nucleotides, the CDR3 is TGCGCCAGCAGCTTGCAGGGTTGGACAGGCGAGCAGTACTTC. The gene calls are TRBV5-1 and TRBJ2-7, with TRBD1 matching over 7 bases. V lost 1 base to trimming and J lost 6 bases; unmatched junction nucleotides: 7. CDR1 and CDR2 (germline): SGHRS, YFSETQ. The CDR3 runs 14 residues.

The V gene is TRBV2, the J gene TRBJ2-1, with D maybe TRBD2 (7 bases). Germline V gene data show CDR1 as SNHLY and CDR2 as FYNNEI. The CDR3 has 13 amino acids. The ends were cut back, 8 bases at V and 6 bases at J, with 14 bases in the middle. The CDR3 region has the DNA TGTGCCAGCTTCCGGGGGGCGTTCAATGAGCAGTTCTTC. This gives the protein CASFRGAFNEQFF. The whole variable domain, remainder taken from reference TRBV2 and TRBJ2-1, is EPEVTQTPSHQVTQMGQEVILRCVPISNHLYFYWYRQILGQKVEFLVSFYNNEISEKSEIFDDQFSVERPDGSNFTLKIRSTKLEDSAMYFCASFRGAFNEQFFGPGTRLTVL.

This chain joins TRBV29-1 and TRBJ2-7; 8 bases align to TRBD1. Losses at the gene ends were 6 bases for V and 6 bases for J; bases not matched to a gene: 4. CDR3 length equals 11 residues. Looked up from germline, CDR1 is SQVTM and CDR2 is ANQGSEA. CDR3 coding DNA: TGCAGCGTAGGACAGGGAGGCGAGCAGTACTTC. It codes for CSVGQGGEQYF.

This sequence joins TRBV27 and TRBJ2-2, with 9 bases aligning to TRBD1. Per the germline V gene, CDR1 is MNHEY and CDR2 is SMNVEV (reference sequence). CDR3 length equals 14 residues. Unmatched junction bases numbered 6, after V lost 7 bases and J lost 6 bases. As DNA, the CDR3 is TGTGCCAGCAAAGGGACAGGGTACCCCGGGGAGCTGTTTTTT. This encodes CASKGTGYPGELFF.

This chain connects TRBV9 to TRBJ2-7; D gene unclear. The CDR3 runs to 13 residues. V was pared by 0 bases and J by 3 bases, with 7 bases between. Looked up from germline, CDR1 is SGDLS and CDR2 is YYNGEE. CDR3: CASSVAPFYEQYF. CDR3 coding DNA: TGTGCCAGCAGCGTAGCCCCCTTCTACGAGCAGTACTTC.

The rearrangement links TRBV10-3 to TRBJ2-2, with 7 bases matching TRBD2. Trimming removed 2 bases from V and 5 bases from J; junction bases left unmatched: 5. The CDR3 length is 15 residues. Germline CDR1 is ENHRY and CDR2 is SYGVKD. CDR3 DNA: TGTGCCATCAGTGAGCCTAGCGGAGCGACCGGGGAGCTGTTTTTT. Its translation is CAISEPSGATGELFF.